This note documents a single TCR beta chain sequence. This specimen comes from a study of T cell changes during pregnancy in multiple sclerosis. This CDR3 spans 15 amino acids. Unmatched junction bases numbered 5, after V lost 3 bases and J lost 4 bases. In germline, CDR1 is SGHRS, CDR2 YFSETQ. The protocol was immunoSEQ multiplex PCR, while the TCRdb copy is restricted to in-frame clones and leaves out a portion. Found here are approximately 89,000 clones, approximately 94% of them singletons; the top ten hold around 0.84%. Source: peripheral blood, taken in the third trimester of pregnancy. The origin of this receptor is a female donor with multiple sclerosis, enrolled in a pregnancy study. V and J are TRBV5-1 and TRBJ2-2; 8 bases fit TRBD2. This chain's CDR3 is CASSSGLGLTGELFF. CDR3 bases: TGCGCCAGCAGCTCGGGACTAGGTCTCACCGGGGAGCTGTTTTTT.